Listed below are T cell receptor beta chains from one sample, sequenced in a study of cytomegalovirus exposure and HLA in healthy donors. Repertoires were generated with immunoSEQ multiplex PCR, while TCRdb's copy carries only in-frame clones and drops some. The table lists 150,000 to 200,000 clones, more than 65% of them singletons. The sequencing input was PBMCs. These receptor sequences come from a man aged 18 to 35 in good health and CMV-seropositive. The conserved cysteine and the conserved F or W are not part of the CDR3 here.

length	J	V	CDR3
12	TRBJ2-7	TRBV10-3	AISESSQGHEQY
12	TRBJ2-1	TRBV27	ASQKSGQIFKQF
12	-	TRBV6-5	ASSYGLAAYEQY
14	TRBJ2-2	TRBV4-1	ASSPYSGRNTGELF
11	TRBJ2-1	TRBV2	ASLTGGYNEQF
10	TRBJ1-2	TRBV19	ASSTDRYGYT
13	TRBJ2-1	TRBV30	AWSPGLETYNEQF
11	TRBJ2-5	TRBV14	ASSQVGEGTQY
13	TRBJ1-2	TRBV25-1	ASSDLGGPVSGYT
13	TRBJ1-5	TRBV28	ASRMNRGADQPQH
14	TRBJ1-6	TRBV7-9	ASSLGQGANNSPLH
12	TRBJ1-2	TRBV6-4	ASSDGPPGYGYT
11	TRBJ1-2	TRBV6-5	ASRRDRGGGYT
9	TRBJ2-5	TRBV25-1	ASSFSETQY
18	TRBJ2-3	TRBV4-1	ASSRKLGREGRDRTDTQY
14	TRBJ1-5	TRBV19	ASSMGGQNSNQPQH
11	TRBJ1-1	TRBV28	ASSLQGLTEAF
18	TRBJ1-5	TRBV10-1	ASSEYNPYPGGRVNQPQH
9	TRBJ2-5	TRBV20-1	SASNGGAQY
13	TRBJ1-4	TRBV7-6	ASSRPGQENEKLF
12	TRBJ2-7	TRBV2	ASRAQGPSYEQY
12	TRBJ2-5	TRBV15	ATRRDGGVETQY
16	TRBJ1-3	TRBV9	ASSPRTGGPTSGNTIY
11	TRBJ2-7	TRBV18	ASSQGQGGEQY
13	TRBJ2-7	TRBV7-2	ASSLFSNPSYEQY
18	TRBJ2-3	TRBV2	ASSEWASGGSLVSTDTQY
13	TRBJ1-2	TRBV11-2	ASSLTLSANYGYT
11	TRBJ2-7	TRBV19	ASSITGNYEQY
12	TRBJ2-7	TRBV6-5	ASSRGRGAYEQY